Sequencing of this T cell receptor (beta chain) was carried out in a study of blood T cell repertoires in COVID-19. Study-wide background: Spain, Italy and the United States supplied samples that represented acute and convalescent COVID-19. PBMCs, B-cell-depleted T cells, or T cells were the source of the cDNA or gDNA that made up the material.

Per the study methods: Estimates of nucleated cell counts were drawn from the amplification of reference gene primers. Profiled with immunoSEQ multiplex PCR; TCRdb holds only in-frame clones, not every one. That table furnishes V, J and clone size, whereas the DNA furnished D and trimming. The sample holds more than 20,000 clones, nearly 90% seen once. This CDR3 region has 17 residues. Germline V gene sequence: CDR1 MNHEY, CDR2 SVGEGT. J gave up 4 bases and V 0 bases, and 8 bases lay outside the gene matches. This chain connects TRBV6-2 or TRBV6-3 to TRBJ2-7; TRBD2 matches 11 bases. The origin of this receptor is a human donor in a cohort sampled during active COVID-19. What was sequenced was peripheral blood. The CDR3 is CASSYSRPSGRTYEQYF. CDR3 bases: TGTGCCAGCAGTTACTCGCGTCCTAGCGGGAGGACTTACGAGCAGTACTTC.